The 20 T cell receptor beta chains given below trace back to one sample, sequenced in a study of shared clonotypes between healthy human individuals (dated by TCRdb to 2020 to 2021). Library preparation employed the immunoSEQ multiplex PCR assay. TCRdb retrieved this table from immuneACCESS and kept in-frame rearrangements only. Not all clones are present; in checked studies, unresolved V genes account for under half, and no reason is known for the remainder. This sample comprises about 1.1 million clones, about 72% of them detected only once. The leading ten clones occupy 0.89% of the sample. Sequencing was carried out using memory CD4+ T cells from PBMCs. The meaning of the sample's cell subset or site label: CD45RA-negative fraction. The source of these receptors is a man aged 18 to 30 in good health. Some clones in this sample may be carry-over from other donors' samples.

The V and J genes are TRBV28 and TRBJ2-3, with 11 bases fitting TRBD2. The J segment lost 2 bases and the V segment lost 4 bases, leaving 5 bases of the junction unmatched. CDR1 and CDR2 (germline): MDHEN, SYDVKM. This CDR3 spans 16 amino acids. In DNA form, the CDR3 reads TGTGCCAGCAGTTCCCTAGCGGGAGGACACACAGATACGCAGTATTTT. Translation gives CASSSLAGGHTDTQYF.

The rearrangement links TRBV7-3 to TRBJ2-1, with D possibly TRBD2 on 5 matching bases. The CDR3 has 12 residues. V was pared by 5 bases and J by 5 bases, with 7 bases between. Germline V gene lookup returns CDR1 SGHTA and CDR2 FQGTGA. CDR3 DNA sequence: TGTGCCAGCAGCCTCGGGGACAATGAGCAGTTCTTC. Protein product: CASSLGDNEQFF.

To note about this clone: The same CDR3 also results from other DNA sequences found in this sample. The chain is built from TRBV18 and TRBJ2-5, with 9 bases that match TRBD1. The CDR3 extends over 15 amino acids. The germline V gene encodes CDR1 KGHSH and CDR2 LQKENI. J gave up 3 bases and V 3 bases, and 5 bases lay outside the gene matches. CDR3 bases: TGTGCCAGCTCACCCCCCCGGACAGGGGAAGAGACCCAGTACTTC. This translates into CASSPPRTGEETQYF.

The genes are TRBV5-8 and TRBJ1-1, with 8 bases matching TRBD1. The CDR3 spans 15 residues. Germline V gives CDR1 SGHTS, CDR2 YDEGEE. J was trimmed by 5 bases and V by 1 base; bases with no gene match: 7. The CDR3, as DNA: TGTGCCAGCAGCTTGCCTGACAGGGGAGGGACTGAAGCTTTCTTT. This translates into CASSLPDRGGTEAFF.

CDR3 protein: CAISVSPIVGAGELFF. CDR3 DNA sequence: TGTGCCATCAGTGTGTCTCCCATTGTCGGCGCCGGGGAGCTGTTTTTT. The rearrangement joins TRBV10-3 to TRBJ2-2; D not resolved. V gave up 4 bases and J gave up 6 bases, with 18 bases separating them. The CDR3 covers 16 residues. Germline V gene lookup returns CDR1 ENHRY and CDR2 SYGVKD.

The chain recombines TRBV20-1 with TRBJ2-7; D gene ambiguous. CDR3 length equals 10 residues. V shed 1 base and J shed 5 bases, with 3 bases lying between them. The germline CDR1 and CDR2 sequences are DFQATT and SNEGSKA (reference sequence). The CDR3 region is CSARGNEQYF. DNA for the CDR3: TGCAGTGCTAGAGGGAACGAGCAGTACTTC.

The V and J genes are TRBV29-1 and TRBJ2-7, with 10 bases aligning to TRBD2. CDR3 length equals 14 residues. Trimming at V came to 6 bases and at J to 0 bases, leaving 5 bases not matched to a gene. From germline, CDR1 is SQVTM and CDR2 ANQGSEA. CDR3 DNA: TGCAGCGTCCAGAGCGGGGGGGGCTCCTACGAGCAGTACTTC. Translated: CSVQSGGGSYEQYF.

The CDR3 reads CAIRAQGERNGYTF. DNA for the CDR3: TGTGCCATCCGTGCCCAGGGGGAACGTAATGGCTACACCTTC. The chain uses TRBV10-3 and TRBJ1-2, with 7 bases identical to TRBD1. V lost 8 bases and J lost 6; bases outside the gene matches: 12. The CDR3 is 14 residues long. Germline CDR1 and CDR2: ENHRY and SYGVKD.

The chain combines TRBV30 with TRBJ2-3; 9 bases line up with TRBD2. Germline CDR1 and CDR2: GTSNPN and SVGIG (reference sequence). The CDR3 is 13 residues long. V was pared by 6 bases and J by 5 bases, with 6 bases of the junction left unmatched. The CDR3 bases are TGTGCCTGTAGCGGGAGCTCTGTAGATACGCAGTATTTT. This codes for CACSGSSVDTQYF.

This chain joins TRBV19 and TRBJ2-7, with TRBD2 matching over 11 bases. Trimming took 6 bases from V and 2 from J; bases not matched to a gene: 9. In germline, CDR1 is LNHDA, CDR2 SQIVND (reference sequence). This CDR3 is built from 16 residues. The CDR3 DNA reads as TGTGCCAGTAGCCCATCTCTAGCGGGAGGCGCCTACGAGCAGTACTTC. Translating it yields CASSPSLAGGAYEQYF.

This clone was counted a few times. This chain joins TRBV28 and TRBJ2-7; TRBD2 agrees at 7 bases. The germline gives CDR1 MDHEN, CDR2 SYDVKM. The CDR3 totals 15 residues. V lost 6 bases and J lost 2; bases outside the gene matches: 10. CDR3 nucleotides: TGTGCCAGCAGCCAAACGACTAGCAGCGCCTACGAGCAGTACTTC. This encodes CASSQTTSSAYEQYF.

About this clone itself: Distinct nucleotide sequences in the sample also encode this CDR3. The V and J genes are TRBV27 and TRBJ2-5; no definite D call. The CDR3 contains 11 residues. The germline CDR1 and CDR2 sequences are MNHEY and SMNVEV (reference sequence). The V end lost 6 bases, the J end lost 4 bases, and 6 bases lay between the germline ends. The CDR3 loop is CASRSLETQYF. The CDR3, as DNA: TGTGCCAGCAGGAGCTTAGAGACCCAGTACTTC.

The chain couples TRBV6-5 to TRBJ1-3; D is unresolved. Between the trimmed V and J ends, which lost 6 bases and 0 bases, there was a span of 12 bases. The CDR3 length is 15 residues. Germline V CDR1 and CDR2: MNHEY, SVGAGI. CDR3 sequence: CASSLSRFSGNTIYF. The CDR3 coding sequence is TGTGCCAGCAGCCTCTCCAGGTTCTCTGGAAACACCATATATTTT.

The chain combines TRBV28 with TRBJ2-5; 8 bases line up with TRBD2. This CDR3 is built from 14 residues. Trimming removed 4 bases from V and 5 bases from J; junction bases left unmatched: 6. Germline lookup yields CDR1 MDHEN and CDR2 SYDVKM. CDR3 loop: CASSSRAGEETQYF. CDR3 DNA: TGTGCCAGCAGTTCTAGAGCGGGAGAGGAGACCCAGTACTTC.

The chain has TRBV5-6 and TRBJ1-1, with D unclear. Trimming removed 0 bases at V and 1 base at J, with 10 bases between. Germline CDR1 is SGHDT and CDR2 is YYEEEE. This CDR3 is built from 15 residues. The CDR3 DNA follows: TGTGCCAGCAGCTTGGCCACAGTAAAGAACACTGAAGCTTTCTTT. Translating gives CASSLATVKNTEAFF.

The chain recombines TRBV4-1 with TRBJ1-2, with a weak D call TRBD1 (5 bases). The CDR3 covers 16 residues. Germline V gene data show CDR1 as MGHRA and CDR2 as YSYEKL. Trimming removed 8 bases at V and 7 bases at J, with 26 bases between. This CDR3 reads CASRPQALTFLGGYTF. DNA for the CDR3: TGCGCCAGCCGCCCACAGGCTCTCACGTTTTTGGGTGGCTACACCTTC.

The chain carries TRBV29-1 and TRBJ2-7; weak D call: TRBD2 (6 bases). The CDR3 covers 14 residues. V dropped 7 bases and J dropped 5 bases, with 21 bases sitting between them. CDR1 and CDR2 (germline): SQVTM, ANQGSEA. CDR3 sequence (DNA): TGCAGCGCCACCCGTGCAGGGCCGGGGGACGAGCAGTACTTC. This encodes CSATRAGPGDEQYF.

The chain is built from TRBV5-1 and TRBJ1-2; D is uncertain. Between the trimmed V and J ends, which lost 0 bases and 7 bases, there was a span of 13 bases. The germline gives CDR1 SGHRS, CDR2 YFSETQ. The CDR3 runs to 14 residues. The CDR3 loop is CASSLDLESGGYTF. The CDR3 region has the DNA TGCGCCAGCAGCTTGGATCTGGAGTCGGGTGGCTACACCTTC. Combining the CDR3 with reference TRBV5-1 and TRBJ1-2 gives the whole variable domain KAGVTQTPRYLIKTRGQQVTLSCSPISGHRSVSWYQQTPGQGLQFLFEYFSETQRNKGNFPGRFSGRQFSNSRSEMNVSTLELGDSALYLCASSLDLESGGYTFGSGTRLTVV.

The chain joins TRBV6-5 to TRBJ1-4; D not certain. Trimming took 2 bases from V and 8 from J, leaving 9 bases between them. This CDR3 contains 13 residues. From germline, CDR1 is MNHEY and CDR2 SVGAGI. The CDR3 spells CASSYRRGEKLFF. The CDR3 DNA sequence: TGTGCCAGCAGTTACAGGAGAGGAGAAAAACTGTTTTTT.

The V call is TRBV27, the J call TRBJ2-7; D gene ambiguous. The germline gives CDR1 MNHEY, CDR2 SMNVEV (reference sequence). V lost 0 bases, J lost 6 bases, and 12 bases lay in between. The CDR3 covers 14 residues. DNA of the CDR3: TGTGCCAGCAGTTTATCGGTCCCGACGGGCGAGCAGTACTTC. It is translated as CASSLSVPTGEQYF.